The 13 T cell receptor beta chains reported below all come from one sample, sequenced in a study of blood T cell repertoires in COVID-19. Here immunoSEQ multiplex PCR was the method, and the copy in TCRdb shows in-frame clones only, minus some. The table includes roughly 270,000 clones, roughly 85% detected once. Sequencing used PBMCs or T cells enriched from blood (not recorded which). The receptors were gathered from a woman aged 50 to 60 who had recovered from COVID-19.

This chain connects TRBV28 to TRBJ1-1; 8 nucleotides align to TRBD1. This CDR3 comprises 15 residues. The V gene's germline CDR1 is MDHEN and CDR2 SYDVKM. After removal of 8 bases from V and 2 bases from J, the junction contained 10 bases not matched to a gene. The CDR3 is CASRTTGAGNTEAFF. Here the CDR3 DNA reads TGTGCCAGCCGGACGACAGGGGCGGGAAACACTGAAGCTTTCTTT.

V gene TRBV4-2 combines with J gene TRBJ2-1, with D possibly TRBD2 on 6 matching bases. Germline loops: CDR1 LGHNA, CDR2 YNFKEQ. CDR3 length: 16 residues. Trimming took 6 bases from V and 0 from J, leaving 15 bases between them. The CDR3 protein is CASSPGDFSSYNEQFF. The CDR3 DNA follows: TGTGCCAGCAGTCCCGGGGACTTCAGCTCCTACAATGAGCAGTTCTTC.

CDR3 DNA: TGTGCCAGCAGCTTAGCGTTATATTCGGACAGGGATAACTATGGCTACACCTTC. Its translation is CASSLALYSDRDNYGYTF. The chain links TRBV7-9 to TRBJ1-2, with TRBD1 identical over 8 bases. Germline lookup yields CDR1 SEHNR and CDR2 FQNEAQ (reference sequence). CDR3 length: 18 residues. After removal of 0 bases from V and 1 base from J, the junction contained 10 bases not matched to a gene.

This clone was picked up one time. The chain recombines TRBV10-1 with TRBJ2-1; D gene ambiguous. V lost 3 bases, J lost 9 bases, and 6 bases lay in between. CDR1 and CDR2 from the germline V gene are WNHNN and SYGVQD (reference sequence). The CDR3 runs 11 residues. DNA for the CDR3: TGCGCCAGCAGTGACGGTTTTGAGCAGTTCTTC. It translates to CASSDGFEQFF.

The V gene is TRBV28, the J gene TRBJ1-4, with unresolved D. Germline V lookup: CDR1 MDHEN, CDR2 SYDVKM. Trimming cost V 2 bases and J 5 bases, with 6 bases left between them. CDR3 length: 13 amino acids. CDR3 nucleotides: TGTGCCAGCAGTTTAGCGGGGAATGAAAAACTGTTTTTT. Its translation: CASSLAGNEKLFF.

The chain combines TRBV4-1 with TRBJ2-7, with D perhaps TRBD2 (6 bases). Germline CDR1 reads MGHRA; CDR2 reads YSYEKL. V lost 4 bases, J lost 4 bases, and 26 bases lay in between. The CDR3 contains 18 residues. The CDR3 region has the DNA TGCGCCAGCAGCCGGGACGCTCTTAGGTATCGCGGGGAGTACGAGCAGTACTTC. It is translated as CASSRDALRYRGEYEQYF.

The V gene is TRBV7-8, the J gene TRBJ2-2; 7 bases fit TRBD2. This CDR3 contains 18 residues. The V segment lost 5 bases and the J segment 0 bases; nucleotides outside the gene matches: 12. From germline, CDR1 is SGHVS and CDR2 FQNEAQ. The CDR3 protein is CASSRAPGGYTNTGELFF. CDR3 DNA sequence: TGTGCCAGCAGCCGGGCCCCGGGGGGATACACGAACACCGGGGAGCTGTTTTTT.

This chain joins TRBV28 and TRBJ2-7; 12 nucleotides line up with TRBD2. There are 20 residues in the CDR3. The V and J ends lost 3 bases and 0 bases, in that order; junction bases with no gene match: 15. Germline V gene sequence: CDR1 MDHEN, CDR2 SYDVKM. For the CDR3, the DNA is TGTGCCAGCAGTTTCAGGGACCTCTGGGCTAGCGGGGGGGCCTCCTACGAGCAGTACTTC. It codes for CASSFRDLWASGGASYEQYF.

Here the CDR3 DNA reads TGTGCCAGCAGCTTATTGGCGGGGACTGAAGCTTTCTTT. Translated, it gives CASSLLAGTEAFF. This chain uses TRBV7-2 with TRBJ1-1; D not resolved. V lost 2 bases and J lost 5, with 9 bases in between. This CDR3 comprises 13 residues. The V gene's germline CDR1 is SGHTA and CDR2 FQGNSA.

The DNA of the CDR3 is TGTGCCAGCAGCTCTAGCGGGAGGTTCGAGCAGTACTTC. It translates to CASSSSGRFEQYF. This chain connects TRBV7-2 to TRBJ2-7; 11 nucleotides align to TRBD2. The germline CDR1 and CDR2 sequences are SGHTA and FQGNSA. Trimming cost V 4 bases and J 6 bases; bases outside gene matches: 2. The CDR3 spans 13 residues.

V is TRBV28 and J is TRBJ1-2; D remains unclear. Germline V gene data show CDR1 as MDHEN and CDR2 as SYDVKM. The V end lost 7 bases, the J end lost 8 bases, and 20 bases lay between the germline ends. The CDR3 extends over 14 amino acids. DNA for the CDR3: TGTGCCAGCAAGTCACACAGTATCCGTCACGGCTACACCTTC. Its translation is CASKSHSIRHGYTF.

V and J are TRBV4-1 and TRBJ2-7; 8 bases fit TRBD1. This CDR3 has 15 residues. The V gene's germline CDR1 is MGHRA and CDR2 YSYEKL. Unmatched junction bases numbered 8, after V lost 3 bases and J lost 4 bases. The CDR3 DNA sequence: TGCGCCAGCAGCCAGCATCAGGGGGCAGGGTACGAGCAGTACTTC. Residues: CASSQHQGAGYEQYF.

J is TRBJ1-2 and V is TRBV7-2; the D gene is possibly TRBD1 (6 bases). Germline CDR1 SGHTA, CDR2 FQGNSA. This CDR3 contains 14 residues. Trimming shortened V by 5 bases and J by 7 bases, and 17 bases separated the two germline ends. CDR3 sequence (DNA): TGTGCCAGCAGCACCCGGGACATCTCCCCTGGCTACACCTTC. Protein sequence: CASSTRDISPGYTF.